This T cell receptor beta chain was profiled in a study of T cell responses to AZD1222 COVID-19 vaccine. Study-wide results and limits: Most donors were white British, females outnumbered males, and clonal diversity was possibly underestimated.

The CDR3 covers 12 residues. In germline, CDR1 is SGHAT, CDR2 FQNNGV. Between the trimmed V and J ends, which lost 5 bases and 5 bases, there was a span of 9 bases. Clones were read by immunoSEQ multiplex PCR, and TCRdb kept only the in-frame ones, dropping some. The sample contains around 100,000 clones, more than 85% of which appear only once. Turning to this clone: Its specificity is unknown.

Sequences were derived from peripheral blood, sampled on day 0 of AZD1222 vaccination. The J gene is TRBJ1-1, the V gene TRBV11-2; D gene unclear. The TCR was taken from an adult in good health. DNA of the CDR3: TGTGCCAGCAGCCCCGGAGGGACTGAAGCTTTCTTT. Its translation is CASSPGGTEAFF.